The clone carrying this T cell receptor beta chain was seen at least ten times. What it binds is unknown. TCRdb redid the calling of the 5' RACE reads with MiXCR, one entry per CDR3 protein. The sample lists about 120,000 distinct CDR3 sequences; roughly 3.2% were seen once. This sample was taken from a study of neurological immune-mediated disorders. Findings and limits, study-wide: None of the CDR3 amino acid sequences found in expanded clones was shared across subjects. This suggests that the TCR-beta repertoires were private in all groups.

Sequencing used PBMCs. This TCR derives from a woman aged 30 to 39 with multiple sclerosis.

CDR3 amino acids: CASSLRAGKSYNEQFF. Written as DNA, the CDR3 is TGTGCCAGCAGCTTACGGGCGGGGAAATCCTACAATGAGCAGTTCTTC. This chain links TRBV7-2 with TRBJ2-1; TRBD2 is a possible D gene (6 bases). CDR1 and CDR2 from the germline V gene are SGHTA and FQGNSA. The CDR3 is made up of 16 amino acids. Deletions cut 2 bases from V and 1 base from J, with 12 bases between.